One and the same sample provided the 28 T cell receptor beta chains below, sequenced in a study of cytomegalovirus exposure and HLA in healthy donors. Use of 60 Vbeta and 13 Jbeta primers characterized the PCR. Here immunoSEQ multiplex PCR was the method, and the copy in TCRdb shows in-frame clones only, minus some. Of about 170,000 clones in the sample, around 83% are singletons; the top ten hold about 2.5%. What was sequenced was PBMCs. These receptors came from a man aged 25-45 years in good health and CMV-seropositive.

The chain has TRBV2 and TRBJ1-1, with a weak D call TRBD1 (6 bases). The V gene lost 1 base and the J gene lost 5 bases, with 11 bases spanning the gap. Germline V lookup: CDR1 SNHLY, CDR2 FYNNEI. The CDR3 runs 14 residues. For the CDR3, the DNA is TGTGCCAGCAGTGAAGGGGGGCGTTGGACTGAAGCTTTCTTT. Amino acids: CASSEGGRWTEAFF. The full variable domain, with the rest looked up from reference TRBV2 and TRBJ1-1, is EPEVTQTPSHQVTQMGQEVILRCVPISNHLYFYWYRQILGQKVEFLVSFYNNEISEKSEIFDDQFSVERPDGSNFTLKIRSTKLEDSAMYFCASSEGGRWTEAFFGQGTRLTVV.

The table lists this clone with a count of one. The gene calls are TRBV5-1 and TRBJ2-5; TRBD1 aligns across 9 bases. The CDR3 is 15 amino acids. Germline assignment: CDR1 SGHRS and CDR2 YFSETQ. V shed 0 bases, J shed 5 bases, and the junction held 5 bases outside the gene matches. This CDR3 is CASSLVAGQGETQYF. In DNA form, the CDR3 reads TGCGCCAGCAGCTTGGTCGCGGGACAGGGTGAGACCCAGTACTTC.

The chain carries TRBV5-1 and TRBJ2-3; 10 bases agree with TRBD2. CDR3 length: 15 amino acids. Trimming removed 1 base from V and 4 bases from J; junction bases left unmatched: 3. CDR1 is SGHRS and CDR2 is YFSETQ in the germline V gene. The DNA for the CDR3 is TGCGCCAGCAGCTTGTTCCTAGCGGGGGCAGATACGCAGTATTTT. It is translated as CASSLFLAGADTQYF.

For the CDR3, the DNA is TGTGCCAGCAGCTTGGGGGCCCGCGCTAATGAGCAGTTCTTC. This translates into CASSLGARANEQFF. The rearrangement links TRBV5-6 to TRBJ2-1; D gene uncertain. CDR1 is SGHDT and CDR2 is YYEEEE in the germline V gene. The CDR3 consists of 14 residues. V gave up 0 bases and J gave up 7 bases, with 11 bases separating them.

This chain uses TRBV5-5 with TRBJ2-7; possibly TRBD2 for D (5 bases). Germline lookup yields CDR1 SGHKS and CDR2 YYEKEE (reference sequence). The V and J ends lost 4 bases and 0 bases respectively, with 17 bases between them. The CDR3 is made up of 16 amino acids. The CDR3 is CASSAGGSLNSYEQYF. The CDR3 DNA is TGTGCCAGCAGCGCTGGCGGGTCCTTAAACTCCTACGAGCAGTACTTC.

The gene calls are TRBV19 and TRBJ1-2, with 9 nucleotides matching TRBD1. The J segment lost 4 bases and the V segment lost 7 bases, leaving 13 bases of the junction unmatched. Germline CDR1 and CDR2: LNHDA and SQIVND (reference sequence). CDR3 length equals 16 residues. The CDR3 loop is CASKEDRGARFYGYTF. The CDR3 nucleotides are TGTGCCAGTAAGGAGGACAGGGGCGCTCGATTCTATGGCTACACCTTC.

The chain employs TRBV5-8 and TRBJ1-5, with D possibly matching TRBD1 (5 bases). Germline CDR1 and CDR2: SGHTS and YDEGEE. V was pared by 4 bases and J by 2 bases, with 22 bases between. This CDR3 has 18 residues. The CDR3 spells CASSLLGWGDGGNQPQHF. The CDR3 DNA sequence: TGTGCCAGCAGCCTTTTGGGGTGGGGGGACGGCGGCAATCAGCCCCAGCATTTT.

This clone turned up a few times. The chain joins TRBV9 to TRBJ2-4; D is perhaps TRBD2 (6 bases). The CDR3 spans 13 residues. Trimming pared 4 bases from V and 8 bases from J, leaving 13 bases between. CDR1 SGDLS and CDR2 YYNGEE come from the germline V gene. The CDR3 region has the DNA TGTGCCAGCAGCAGCGGGCCCGGAGACATTCAGTACTTC. It codes for CASSSGPGDIQYF.

This clone showed up just a few times. This chain joins TRBV7-3 and TRBJ2-6; D is uncertain. CDR3 size: 14 residues. The germline V gene has CDR1 SGHTA and CDR2 FQGTGA. With 4 bases removed from V and 2 bases from J, the gap between germline ends came to 6 bases. CDR3 DNA: TGTGCCAGCAGCTCAGTGGCTGGGGCCAACGTCCTGACTTTC. This sequence encodes CASSSVAGANVLTF.

This chain uses TRBV5-6 with TRBJ2-5, with TRBD1 identical over 11 bases. The V gene's germline CDR1 is SGHDT and CDR2 YYEEEE. The CDR3 length is 15 residues. Trimming took 3 bases from V and 4 from J; bases not matched to a gene: 5. For the CDR3, the DNA is TGTGCCAGCAGCTGGGGGACAGGGGGGCCAGAGACCCAGTACTTC. It yields the protein CASSWGTGGPETQYF.

V is TRBV7-9 and J is TRBJ2-7; 7 positions agree with TRBD2. Germline CDR1 and CDR2: SEHNR and FQNEAQ (reference sequence). J gave up 12 bases and V 1 base, and 6 bases lay outside the gene matches. The CDR3 has 12 residues. The CDR3 protein is CASSLGREDPYF. CDR3 coding DNA: TGTGCCAGCAGCTTAGGACGGGAGGATCCGTACTTC. Looking up the rest from reference TRBV7-9 and TRBJ2-7 gives the full variable domain: DTGVSQNPRHKITKRGQNVTFRCDPISEHNRLYWYRQTLGQGPEFLTYFQNEAQLEKSRLLSDRFSAERPKGSFSTLEIQRTEQGDSAMYLCASSLGREDPYFGPGTRLTVT.

The rearrangement joins TRBV28 to TRBJ1-5; 8 positions match TRBD1. The V gene's germline CDR1 is MDHEN and CDR2 SYDVKM. This CDR3 is built from 14 residues. V trimming: 3 bases; J trimming: 5 bases; junction bases outside the gene matches: 3. As DNA, the CDR3 is TGTGCCAGCAGTTTCCCAGGGGGCCATCAGCCCCAGCATTTT. The encoded protein is CASSFPGGHQPQHF.

The J gene is TRBJ2-1, the V gene TRBV5-1, with 7 positions matching TRBD2. Germline trimming cut 2 bases from V and 9 bases from J; bases unmatched to any gene: 5. CDR1 is SGHRS, CDR2 YFSETQ, per germline. The CDR3 runs 13 residues. The DNA of the CDR3 is TGCGCCAGCAGCTTAGGCGGGGAGGGTGAGCAGTTCTTC. It translates to CASSLGGEGEQFF.

The J gene is TRBJ2-1, the V gene TRBV5-1; the match to TRBD1 covers 11 bases. The germline CDR1 and CDR2 sequences are SGHRS and YFSETQ. Trimming cost V 3 bases and J 4 bases; bases outside gene matches: 3. The CDR3 is 15 residues long. The CDR3 region has the DNA TGCGCCAGCAGCTCCGGGACAGGGGGATACAATGAGCAGTTCTTC. Protein product: CASSSGTGGYNEQFF. The full variable domain, with the rest looked up from reference TRBV5-1 and TRBJ2-1, is KAGVTQTPRYLIKTRGQQVTLSCSPISGHRSVSWYQQTPGQGLQFLFEYFSETQRNKGNFPGRFSGRQFSNSRSEMNVSTLELGDSALYLCASSSGTGGYNEQFFGPGTRLTVL.

The chain links TRBV19 to TRBJ2-1, with TRBD2 as a possible D gene (6 bases). This CDR3 has 15 residues. V shed 3 bases and J shed 5 bases, with 14 bases lying between them. Germline CDR1 and CDR2: LNHDA and SQIVND (reference sequence). The CDR3 DNA follows: TGTGCCAGTAGTATCCTAGCGCAACCGAACAATGAGCAGTTCTTC. Translated, it gives CASSILAQPNNEQFF.

This chain connects TRBV18 to TRBJ2-2; the D is unclear. Germline CDR1 is KGHSH and CDR2 is LQKENI. CDR3 length equals 13 residues. Trimming stripped 4 bases from V and 6 bases from J, with 9 bases between. This CDR3 is CASSRPPPGELFF. In nucleotides, the CDR3 is TGTGCCAGCTCACGTCCCCCTCCCGGGGAGCTGTTTTTT.

The V gene is TRBV5-1, the J gene TRBJ2-1, with 8 bases fitting TRBD1. This CDR3 has 15 amino acids. Germline CDR1 is SGHRS and CDR2 is YFSETQ. V shed 4 bases, J shed 4 bases, and the junction held 7 bases outside the gene matches. The CDR3 reads CASSGLQGGYNEQFF. DNA of the CDR3: TGCGCCAGCAGCGGCCTACAGGGGGGATACAATGAGCAGTTCTTC.

This clone is a singleton in its sample. The V call is TRBV7-2, the J call TRBJ1-4, with a possible D match to TRBD1 (6 bases). CDR3 length: 15 amino acids. The germline V gene has CDR1 SGHTA and CDR2 FQGNSA. Trimming took off 3 bases at V and 3 bases at J, with 11 bases between the two ends. This CDR3 is CASSFGHRANEKLFF. The CDR3 coding sequence is TGTGCCAGCAGCTTTGGTCACAGGGCTAATGAAAAACTGTTTTTT. Based on the CDR3 plus reference TRBV7-2 and TRBJ1-4, the full variable domain is GAGVSQSPSNKVTEKGKDVELRCDPISGHTALYWYRQSLGQGLEFLIYFQGNSAPDKSGLPSDRFSAERTGGSVSTLTIQRTQQEDSAVYLCASSFGHRANEKLFFGSGTQLSVL.

The V gene is TRBV25-1, the J gene TRBJ2-3; 9 nucleotides align to TRBD1. Germline assignment: CDR1 MGHDK and CDR2 SYGVNS. The CDR3 contains 14 residues. V shed 5 bases, J shed 6 bases, and the junction held 6 bases outside the gene matches. The CDR3 spells CASSTPGTGDTQYF. The CDR3 nucleotides are TGTGCCAGCAGTACCCCGGGGACAGGGGATACGCAGTATTTT.

V is TRBV12-5 and J is TRBJ2-7; D might be TRBD1 (6 bases). The CDR3 spans 13 residues. The V gene lost 3 bases and the J gene lost 4 bases, with 10 bases spanning the gap. Germline CDR1 reads LGHNT; CDR2 reads FRNRAP. The CDR3: CASGFGRGYEQYF. CDR3 DNA sequence: TGTGCTAGTGGTTTTGGCAGGGGTTACGAGCAGTACTTC.

The chain is built from TRBV7-8 and TRBJ2-3; TRBD1 agrees at 11 bases. The CDR3 totals 20 residues. Trimming took 2 bases from V and 5 from J; bases not matched to a gene: 18. Looked up from germline, CDR1 is SGHVS and CDR2 is FQNEAQ. The CDR3 nucleotides are TGTGCCAGCAGCTTAAGGACAGGGGGCATCAATCTTTACGGGAGAGATACGCAGTATTTT. It codes for CASSLRTGGINLYGRDTQYF.

The gene calls are TRBV10-3 and TRBJ2-1; weak D call: TRBD1 (6 bases). Germline V gives CDR1 ENHRY, CDR2 SYGVKD. The V gene lost 3 bases and the J gene lost 2 bases, with 14 bases spanning the gap. The CDR3 runs to 16 residues. CDR3 DNA: TGTGCCATCAGTGAAGGGGGATTTGGTACCTACAATGAGCAGTTCTTC. Amino acid sequence: CAISEGGFGTYNEQFF.

The chain links TRBV6-1 to TRBJ2-7; 7 positions agree with TRBD1. The junction had 10 bases not matched to a gene; V was cut back by 6 bases and J by 5 bases. Germline CDR1 and CDR2: MNHNS and SASEGT. This CDR3 comprises 14 residues. CDR3 in amino acids: CASRTFDRADEQYF. Here the CDR3 DNA reads TGTGCCAGCAGGACTTTTGACAGGGCAGACGAGCAGTACTTC.

V is TRBV5-1 and J is TRBJ1-4, with D possibly matching TRBD1 (6 bases). CDR1 is SGHRS, CDR2 YFSETQ, per germline. This CDR3 spans 14 amino acids. With 3 bases removed from V and 4 bases from J, the gap between germline ends came to 10 bases. The CDR3 DNA reads TGCGCCAGCAGCTCGGACAGCCTTAATGAAAAACTGTTTTTT. Translation: CASSSDSLNEKLFF.

The chain links TRBV27 to TRBJ2-1, with TRBD2 matching 7 bases. Trimming at V came to 6 bases and at J to 6 bases, leaving 2 bases not matched to a gene. The CDR3 is 12 amino acids. CDR1 MNHEY and CDR2 SMNVEV come from the germline V gene (reference sequence). The CDR3 reads CASSGGGNEQFF. The CDR3 nucleotides read TGTGCCAGCAGCGGCGGGGGCAATGAGCAGTTCTTC.

This clone is a singleton in its sample. The chain uses TRBV4-1 and TRBJ2-2, with D maybe TRBD1 (5 bases). This CDR3 has 15 residues. The germline V and J ends were trimmed by 3 bases and 1 base, with 9 bases remaining between them. Germline V gene data show CDR1 as MGHRA and CDR2 as YSYEKL. CDR3 in DNA: TGCGCCAGCAGCCAGGTGGGGCAGAACACCGGGGAGCTGTTTTTT. This translates into CASSQVGQNTGELFF.

V usage is TRBV5-1 and J usage is TRBJ2-5, with TRBD2 matching over 8 bases. Germline V gives CDR1 SGHRS, CDR2 YFSETQ. V trimming: 2 bases; J trimming: 1 base; junction bases outside the gene matches: 1. This CDR3 comprises 14 residues. The CDR3 loop reads CASSFLAGQETQYF. CDR3 DNA sequence: TGCGCCAGCAGCTTTCTAGCGGGCCAAGAGACCCAGTACTTC.

The chain is built from TRBV5-1 and TRBJ2-1; possibly TRBD2 for D (6 bases). V lost 0 bases and J 4 bases, leaving 14 bases between the germline ends. This CDR3 comprises 16 residues. Germline V lookup: CDR1 SGHRS, CDR2 YFSETQ. The CDR3, as DNA: TGCGCCAGCAGCTTGGGGCGGGGAGACGGATACAATGAGCAGTTCTTC. Protein product: CASSLGRGDGYNEQFF.